The subject of this entry is one T cell receptor beta chain. Its cognate antigen is unknown. The length of the CDR3 is 14 residues. Per the germline V gene, CDR1 is KGHSH and CDR2 is LQKENI. V was pared by 8 bases and J by 0 bases, with 1 base of the junction left unmatched. The sample comes from a study of OX40 agonist ivuxolimab in advanced cancers. In the study overall: Dose-escalation patients' cancers were hepatocellular carcinoma, melanoma, renal cell or head and neck cancer. In three patients, partial responses were observed, one with hepatocellular carcinoma and two with cutaneous melanoma. Findings and limits, study-wide: In general, CD8+ T cells held more expanded clones than CD4+ did, on average.

Measured with immunoSEQ multiplex PCR; TCRdb has only the in-frame clones, and not every one. The sample has 50,000 to 80,000 clones, 84% seen once. This clonotype originated in an adult with an advanced solid tumor such as melanoma, head and neck, liver or kidney cancer. The specimen comprised CD4+ or CD8+ T cells sorted from blood, sampled in a trial of the OX40 agonist ivuxolimab. The chain employs TRBV18 and TRBJ1-6; 7 nucleotides agree with TRBD1. CDR3 in DNA: TGTGCCAGCCAGGGGGACTCCTATAATTCACCCCTCCACTTT. It is translated as CASQGDSYNSPLHF.